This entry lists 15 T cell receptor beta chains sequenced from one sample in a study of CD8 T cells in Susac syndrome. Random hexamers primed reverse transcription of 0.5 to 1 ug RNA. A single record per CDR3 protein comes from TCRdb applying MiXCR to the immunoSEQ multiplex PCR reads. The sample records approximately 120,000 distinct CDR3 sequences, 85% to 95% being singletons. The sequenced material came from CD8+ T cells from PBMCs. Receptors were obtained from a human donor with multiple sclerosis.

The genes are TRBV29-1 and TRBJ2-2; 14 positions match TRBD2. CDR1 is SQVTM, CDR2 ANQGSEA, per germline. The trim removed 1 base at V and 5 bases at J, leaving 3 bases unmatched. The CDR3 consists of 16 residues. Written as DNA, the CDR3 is TGCAGCGTTGAAGGCGGGACTAGCGGGGGAACCGGGGAGCTGTTTTTT. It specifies CSVEGGTSGGTGELFF.

The chain's CDR3 is CASSAPGTGNNEQFF. DNA for the CDR3: TGTGCCAGCAGCGCCCCCGGGACAGGGAACAATGAGCAGTTCTTC. This chain links TRBV9 with TRBJ2-1; 9 bases map to TRBD1. The V and J ends lost 3 bases and 5 bases, in that order; junction bases with no gene match: 6. Germline V gives CDR1 SGDLS, CDR2 YYNGEE. The CDR3 covers 15 residues.

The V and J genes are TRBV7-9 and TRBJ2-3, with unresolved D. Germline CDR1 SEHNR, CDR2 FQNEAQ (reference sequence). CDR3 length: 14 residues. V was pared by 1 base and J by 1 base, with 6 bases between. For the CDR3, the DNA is TGTGCCAGCAGCTTAGTAATCGGCACAGATACGCAGTATTTT. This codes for CASSLVIGTDTQYF.

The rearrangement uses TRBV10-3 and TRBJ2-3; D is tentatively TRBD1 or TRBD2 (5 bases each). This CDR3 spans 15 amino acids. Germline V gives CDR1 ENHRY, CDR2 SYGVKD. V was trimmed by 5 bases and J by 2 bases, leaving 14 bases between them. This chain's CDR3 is CAISRGVQNTDTQYF. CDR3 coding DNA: TGTGCCATCAGTAGAGGGGTACAGAACACAGATACGCAGTATTTT.

The chain's CDR3 is CASSVGSGAGNTIYF. The CDR3 DNA follows: TGTGCCAGCAGCGTAGGGTCTGGGGCTGGAAACACCATATATTTT. The chain links TRBV9 to TRBJ1-3; D is ambiguous. Trimming took 0 bases from V and 2 from J, leaving 9 bases between them. CDR3 size: 15 residues. Germline values: CDR1 SGDLS, CDR2 YYNGEE.

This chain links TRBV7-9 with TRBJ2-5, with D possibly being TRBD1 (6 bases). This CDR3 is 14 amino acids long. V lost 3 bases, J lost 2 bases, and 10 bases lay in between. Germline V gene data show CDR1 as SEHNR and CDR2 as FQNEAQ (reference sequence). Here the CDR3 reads CASSFYRDQETQYF. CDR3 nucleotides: TGTGCCAGCAGCTTTTACAGGGATCAAGAGACCCAGTACTTC.

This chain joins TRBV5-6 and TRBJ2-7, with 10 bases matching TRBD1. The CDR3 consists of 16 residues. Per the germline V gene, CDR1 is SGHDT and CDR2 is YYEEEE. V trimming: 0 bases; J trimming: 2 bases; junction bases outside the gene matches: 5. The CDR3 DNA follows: TGTGCCAGCAGCTTGGCCGCGGGGACAGGGGCCTACGAGCAGTACGTC. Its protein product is CASSLAAGTGAYEQYV.

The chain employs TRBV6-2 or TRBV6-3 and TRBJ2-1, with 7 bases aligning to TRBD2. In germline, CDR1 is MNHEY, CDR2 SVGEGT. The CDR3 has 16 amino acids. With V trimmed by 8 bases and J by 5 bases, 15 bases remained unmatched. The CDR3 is CASGVLRDYLHNEQFF. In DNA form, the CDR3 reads TGTGCCAGCGGAGTTCTCCGGGACTACCTACACAATGAGCAGTTCTTC.

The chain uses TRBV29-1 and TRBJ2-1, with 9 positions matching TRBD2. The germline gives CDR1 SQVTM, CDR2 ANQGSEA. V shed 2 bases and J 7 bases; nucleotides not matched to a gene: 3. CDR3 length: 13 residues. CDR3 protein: CSVETREGNEQFF. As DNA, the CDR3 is TGCAGCGTTGAAACGCGGGAGGGGAATGAGCAGTTCTTC.

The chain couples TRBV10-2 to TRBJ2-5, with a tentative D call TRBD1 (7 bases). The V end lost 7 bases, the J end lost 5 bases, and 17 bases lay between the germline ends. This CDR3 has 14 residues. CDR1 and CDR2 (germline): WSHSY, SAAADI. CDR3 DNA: TGCGCCAGCACCGCGGAGGGGGCTCCGGAGACCCAGTACTTC. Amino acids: CASTAEGAPETQYF.

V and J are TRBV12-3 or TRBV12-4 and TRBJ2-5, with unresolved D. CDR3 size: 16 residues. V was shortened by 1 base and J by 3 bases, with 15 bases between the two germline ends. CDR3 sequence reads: CASSLGLGPKKETQYF. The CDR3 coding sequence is TGTGCCAGCAGTTTAGGTCTGGGCCCCAAAAAAGAGACCCAGTACTTC.

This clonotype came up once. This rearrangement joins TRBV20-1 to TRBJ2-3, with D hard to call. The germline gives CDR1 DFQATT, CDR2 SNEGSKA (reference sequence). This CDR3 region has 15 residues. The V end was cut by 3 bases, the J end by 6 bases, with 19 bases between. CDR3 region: CSARIGQAPLDTQYF. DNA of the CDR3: TGCAGTGCTAGGATCGGGCAGGCCCCTTTGGATACGCAGTATTTT.

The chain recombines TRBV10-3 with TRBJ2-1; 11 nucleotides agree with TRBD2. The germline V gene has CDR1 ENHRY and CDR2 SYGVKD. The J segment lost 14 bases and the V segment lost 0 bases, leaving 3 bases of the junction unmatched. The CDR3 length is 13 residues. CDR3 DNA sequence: TGTGCCATCAGTGAGTCAGATAGCGGGGGGGAGTTCTTC. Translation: CAISESDSGGEFF.

CDR3 residues: CSARGPGLAGYNEQFF. In DNA form, the CDR3 reads TGCAGTGCTAGAGGACCGGGGCTAGCGGGTTACAATGAGCAGTTCTTC. This sequence joins TRBV20-1 and TRBJ2-1, with TRBD2 matching 8 bases. Germline V gene lookup returns CDR1 DFQATT and CDR2 SNEGSKA (reference sequence). The CDR3 length is 16 residues. J was trimmed by 4 bases and V by 1 base; bases with no gene match: 9.

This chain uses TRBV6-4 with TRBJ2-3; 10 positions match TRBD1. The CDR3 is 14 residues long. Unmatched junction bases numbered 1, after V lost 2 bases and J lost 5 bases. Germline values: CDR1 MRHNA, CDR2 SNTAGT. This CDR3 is CASSDGQGGDTQYF. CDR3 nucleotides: TGTGCCAGCAGTGACGGACAGGGGGGAGATACGCAGTATTTT.